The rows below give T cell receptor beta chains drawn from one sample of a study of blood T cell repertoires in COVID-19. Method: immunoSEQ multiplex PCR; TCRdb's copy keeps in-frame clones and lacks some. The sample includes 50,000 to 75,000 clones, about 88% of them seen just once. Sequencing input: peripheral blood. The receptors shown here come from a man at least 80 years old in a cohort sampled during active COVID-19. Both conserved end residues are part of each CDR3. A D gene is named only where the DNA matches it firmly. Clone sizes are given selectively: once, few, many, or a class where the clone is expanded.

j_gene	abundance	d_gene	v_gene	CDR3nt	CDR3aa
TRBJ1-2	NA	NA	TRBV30	TGTGCCTGGAGTGTACAACAGGCTTACCCTTTTTACTATGGCTACACCTTC	CAWSVQQAYPFYYGYTF
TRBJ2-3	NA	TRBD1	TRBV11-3	TGTGCCAGCAGTTCGAGACAGGGGGGCACAGATACGCAGTATTTT	CASSSRQGGTDTQYF
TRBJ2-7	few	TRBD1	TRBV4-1	TGCGCCAGCAGCCACCCATGGACAGGGGCCTACGAGCAGTACTTC	CASSHPWTGAYEQYF
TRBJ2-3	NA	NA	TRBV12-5	TGTGCTAGTGGTCCAGGGACTTCCTCTAGCACAGATACGCAGTATTTT	CASGPGTSSSTDTQYF
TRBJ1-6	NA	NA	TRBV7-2	TGTGCCAGCAGCTTAGCACAGTTTAATTCACCCCTCCACTTT	CASSLAQFNSPLHF
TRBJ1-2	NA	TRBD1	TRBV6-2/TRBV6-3	TGTGCCAGCAGTTATAAAGGACAGGGGGCCTATGGCTACACCTTC	CASSYKGQGAYGYTF
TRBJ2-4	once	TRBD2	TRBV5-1	TGCGCCAGCAGCTTGGCTAAGACTAGCGGGACCAACATTCAGTACTTC	CASSLAKTSGTNIQYF
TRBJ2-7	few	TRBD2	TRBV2	TGTGCCAGCAGTGCCGGGACTAGCGGGGGACGGACGCAGTACTTC	CASSAGTSGGRTQYF
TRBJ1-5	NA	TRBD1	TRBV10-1	TGCGCCGGCAAGAAAAGTCCCGGGACAGGGGGCGGTCAGCCCCAGCATTTT	CAGKKSPGTGGGQPQHF
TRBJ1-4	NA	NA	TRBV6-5	TGTGCCAGCAGTCTCACTGGGGGGACTAATGAAAAACTGTTTTTT	CASSLTGGTNEKLFF
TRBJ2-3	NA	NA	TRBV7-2	TGTGCCAGCAGCTTAATCGGGAGAAGCACAGATACGCAGTATTTT	CASSLIGRSTDTQYF
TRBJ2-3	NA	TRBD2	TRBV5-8	TGTGCCAGCAGCTTGGGTCTAGCGGGGGATACTAGCACAGATACGCAGTATTTT	CASSLGLAGDTSTDTQYF
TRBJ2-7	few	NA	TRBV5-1	TGCGCCAGCAGGATCCTCCTGGGAGCCTACGAGCAGTACTTC	CASRILLGAYEQYF
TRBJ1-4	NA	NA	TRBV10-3	TGTGCCATCAGTGGGGGCGCAACTAATGAAAAACTGTTTTTT	CAISGGATNEKLFF
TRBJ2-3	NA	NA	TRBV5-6	TGTGCCAGCAGCTTGGTTTGGGCTAGCGGCACAGATACGCAGTATTTT	CASSLVWASGTDTQYF
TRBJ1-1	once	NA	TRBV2	TGTGCCAGCAGTGAAGGGAGCACTGAAGCTTTCTTT	CASSEGSTEAFF